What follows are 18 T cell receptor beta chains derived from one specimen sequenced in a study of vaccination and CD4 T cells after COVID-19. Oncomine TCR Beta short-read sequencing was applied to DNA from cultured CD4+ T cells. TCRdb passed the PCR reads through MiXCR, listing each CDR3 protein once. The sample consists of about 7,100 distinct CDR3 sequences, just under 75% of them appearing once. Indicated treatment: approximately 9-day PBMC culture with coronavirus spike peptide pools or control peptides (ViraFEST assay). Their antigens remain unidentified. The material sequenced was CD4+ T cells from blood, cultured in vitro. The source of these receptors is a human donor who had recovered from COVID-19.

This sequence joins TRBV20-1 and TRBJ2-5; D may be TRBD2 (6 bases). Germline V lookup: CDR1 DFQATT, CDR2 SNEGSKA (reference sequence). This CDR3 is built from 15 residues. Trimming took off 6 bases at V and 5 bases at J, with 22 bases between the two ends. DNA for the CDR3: TGCAGTGCGGGGGACGACGGAGGGACTGGGGAGACCCAGTACTTC. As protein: CSAGDDGGTGETQYF.

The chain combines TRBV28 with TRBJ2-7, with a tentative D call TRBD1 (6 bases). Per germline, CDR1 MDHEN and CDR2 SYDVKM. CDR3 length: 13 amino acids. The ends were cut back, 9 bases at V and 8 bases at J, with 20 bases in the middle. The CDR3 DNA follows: TGTGCCAGTTTACGCTTGACAGGACGGAAGCAGTACTTC. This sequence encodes CASLRLTGRKQYF.

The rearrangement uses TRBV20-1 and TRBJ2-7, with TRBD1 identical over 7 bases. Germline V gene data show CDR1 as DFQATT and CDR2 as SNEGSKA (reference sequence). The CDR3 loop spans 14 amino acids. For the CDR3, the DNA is TGCAGCGTTCGTACCGGGACAGAGACGAGAGAGCAGTACTTC. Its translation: CSVRTGTETREQYF.

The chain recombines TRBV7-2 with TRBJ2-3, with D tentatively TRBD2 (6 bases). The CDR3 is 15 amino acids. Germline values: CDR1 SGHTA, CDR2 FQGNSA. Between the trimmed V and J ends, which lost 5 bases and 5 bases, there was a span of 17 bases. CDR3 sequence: CASSLGSSERDTQYF. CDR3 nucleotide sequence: TGTGCCAGCAGCCTAGGGTCTAGCGAAAGAGATACGCAGTATTTT.

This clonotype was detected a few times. The CDR3 sequence is CSALESGGNQPQHF. The CDR3, as DNA: TGCAGTGCTCTCGAGAGCGGAGGCAATCAGCCCCAGCATTTT. V and J are TRBV20-1 and TRBJ1-5; D ambiguous. This CDR3 region has 14 residues. V lost 5 bases, J lost 2 bases, and 13 bases lay in between. From germline, CDR1 is DFQATT and CDR2 SNEGSKA (reference sequence).

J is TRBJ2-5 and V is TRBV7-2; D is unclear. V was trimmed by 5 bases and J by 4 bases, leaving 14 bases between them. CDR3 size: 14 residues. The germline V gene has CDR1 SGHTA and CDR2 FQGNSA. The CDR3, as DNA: TGTGCCAGCAGCCCCCGTCGGACCGGAGAGACCCAGTACTTC. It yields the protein CASSPRRTGETQYF.

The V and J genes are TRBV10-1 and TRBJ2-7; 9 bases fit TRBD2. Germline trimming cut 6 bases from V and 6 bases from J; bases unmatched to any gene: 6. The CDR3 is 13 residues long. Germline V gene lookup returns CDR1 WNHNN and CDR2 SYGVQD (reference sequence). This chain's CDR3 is CASSSGRPTEQYF. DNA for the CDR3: TGCGCCAGCAGCAGCGGGAGGCCAACCGAGCAGTACTTC.

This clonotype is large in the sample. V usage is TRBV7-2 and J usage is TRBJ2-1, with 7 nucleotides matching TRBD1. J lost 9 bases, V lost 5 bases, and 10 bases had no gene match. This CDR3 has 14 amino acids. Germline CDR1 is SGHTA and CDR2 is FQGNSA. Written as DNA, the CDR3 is TGTGCCAGCAGCCCAGGGGGTAGTCAGGGTGAGCAGTTCTTC. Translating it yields CASSPGGSQGEQFF.

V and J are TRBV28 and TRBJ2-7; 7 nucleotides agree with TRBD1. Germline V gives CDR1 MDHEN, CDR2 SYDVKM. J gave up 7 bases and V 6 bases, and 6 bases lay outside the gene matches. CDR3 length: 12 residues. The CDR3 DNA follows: TGTGCCAGCAGAAAGGGGGCGCGGGAGCAGTACTTC. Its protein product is CASRKGAREQYF.

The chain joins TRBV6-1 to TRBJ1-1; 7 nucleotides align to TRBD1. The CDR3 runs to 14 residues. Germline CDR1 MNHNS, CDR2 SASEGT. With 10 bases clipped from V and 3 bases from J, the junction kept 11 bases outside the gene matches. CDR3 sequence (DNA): TGTGCCACCAGGGGGAATAGGAAAGACACTGAAGCTTTCTTT. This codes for CATRGNRKDTEAFF.

The CDR3 bases are TGTGCCAGCAGCCTAGACAGGGGGTACTATGGCTACACCTTC. Residues: CASSLDRGYYGYTF. The rearrangement joins TRBV7-2 to TRBJ1-2, with 9 bases aligning to TRBD1. CDR1 is SGHTA, CDR2 FQGNSA, per germline. J was trimmed by 3 bases and V by 5 bases; bases with no gene match: 4. The CDR3 spans 14 residues.

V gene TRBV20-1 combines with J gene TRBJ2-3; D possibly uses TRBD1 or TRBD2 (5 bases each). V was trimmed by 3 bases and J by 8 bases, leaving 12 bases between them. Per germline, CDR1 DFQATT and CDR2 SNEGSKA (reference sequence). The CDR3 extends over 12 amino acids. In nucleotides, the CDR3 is TGCAGTGCTAGTTTTGGGGACGCTACGCAGTATTTT. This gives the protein CSASFGDATQYF.

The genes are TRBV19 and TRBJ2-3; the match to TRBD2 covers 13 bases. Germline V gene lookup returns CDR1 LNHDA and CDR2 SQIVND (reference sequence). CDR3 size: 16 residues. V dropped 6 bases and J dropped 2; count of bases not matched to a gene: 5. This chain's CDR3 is CASRGLAGTITDTQYF. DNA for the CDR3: TGTGCCAGTAGGGGACTAGCGGGAACGATCACAGATACGCAGTATTTT.

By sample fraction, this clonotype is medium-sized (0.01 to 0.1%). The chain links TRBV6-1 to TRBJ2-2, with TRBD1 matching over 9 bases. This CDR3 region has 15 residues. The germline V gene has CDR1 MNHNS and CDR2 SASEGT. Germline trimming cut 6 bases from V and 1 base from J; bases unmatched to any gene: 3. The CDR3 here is CASSPGQGNTGELFF. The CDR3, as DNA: TGTGCCAGCAGCCCGGGACAGGGGAACACCGGGGAGCTGTTTTTT.

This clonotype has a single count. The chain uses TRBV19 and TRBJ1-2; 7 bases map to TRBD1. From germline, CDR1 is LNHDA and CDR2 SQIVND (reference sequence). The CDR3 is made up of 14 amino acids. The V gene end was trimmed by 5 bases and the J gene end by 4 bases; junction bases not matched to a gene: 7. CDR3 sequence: CASSAPGQFYGYTF. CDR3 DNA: TGTGCCAGTAGTGCACCGGGACAGTTCTATGGCTACACCTTC. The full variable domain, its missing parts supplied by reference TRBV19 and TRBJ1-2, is DGGITQSPKYLFRKEGQNVTLSCEQNLNHDAMYWYRQDPGQGLRLIYYSQIVNDFQKGDIAEGYSVSREKKESFPLTVTSAQKNPTAFYLCASSAPGQFYGYTFGSGTRLTVV.

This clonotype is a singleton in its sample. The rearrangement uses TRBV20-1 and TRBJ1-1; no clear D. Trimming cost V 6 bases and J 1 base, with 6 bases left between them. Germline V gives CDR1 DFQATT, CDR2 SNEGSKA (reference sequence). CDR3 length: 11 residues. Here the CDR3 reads CSAPENTEAFF. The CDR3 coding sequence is TGCAGTGCGCCAGAGAACACTGAAGCTTTCTTT.

This CDR3 reads CASSPSGSGGSTSPLHF. In nucleotides, the CDR3 is TGTGCCAGCTCACCCTCCGGTTCAGGGGGTTCAACTTCACCCCTCCACTTT. V is TRBV18 and J is TRBJ1-6, with TRBD1 matching 7 bases. This CDR3 contains 17 residues. Germline V lookup: CDR1 KGHSH, CDR2 LQKENI. J lost 9 bases, V lost 3 bases, and 14 bases had no gene match.

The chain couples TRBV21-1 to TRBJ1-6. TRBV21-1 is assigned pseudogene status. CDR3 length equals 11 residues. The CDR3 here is CALLGSSPLHF. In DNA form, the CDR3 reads TGTGCATTACTCGGCAGTTCACCCCTCCACTTT.